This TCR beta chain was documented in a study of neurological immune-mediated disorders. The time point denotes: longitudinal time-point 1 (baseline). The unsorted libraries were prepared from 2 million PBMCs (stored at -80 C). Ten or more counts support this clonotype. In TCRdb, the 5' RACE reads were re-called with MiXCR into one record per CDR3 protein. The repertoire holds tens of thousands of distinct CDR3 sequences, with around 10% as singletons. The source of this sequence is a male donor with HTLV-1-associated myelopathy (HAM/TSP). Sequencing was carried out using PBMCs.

The DNA for the CDR3 is TGTGCCAGCAGCCCTCGACTAGGCCGAGAGACCCAGTACTTC. It yields the protein CASSPRLGRETQYF. The V gene is TRBV14, the J gene TRBJ2-5; perhaps TRBD2 as D (6 bases). V gave up 4 bases and J gave up 4 bases, with 13 bases separating them. The CDR3 is made up of 14 amino acids. The germline V gene has CDR1 SGHDN and CDR2 FVKESK.